The clone carrying this T cell receptor (beta chain) was detected a few times. Its specificity is unknown. The CDR3 loop spans 15 amino acids. CDR1 is MNHEY, CDR2 SVGEGT, per germline. Trimming took 2 bases from V and 2 from J, leaving 12 bases between them. These data belong to a study of T cell responses to AZD1222 COVID-19 vaccine. Study findings and constraints: Repertoire sampling occurred only after the peak T cell response. Spike-specific TCR repertoires showed rising breadth and depth after two AZD1222 doses. Baseline antibody screening turned up just 6 or 7 seropositive AZD1222 recipients.

The method was immunoSEQ multiplex PCR; TCRdb's version includes in-frame clones alone and lacks a portion of them. The data show about 120,000 clones, more than 75% seen once. The rearrangement uses TRBV6-2 or TRBV6-3 and TRBJ1-2; D unresolved. The TCR originated in an adult in good health. Sequences were derived from peripheral blood, sampled on day 0 of AZD1222 vaccination. The CDR3 sequence is CASSYVGEMNYGYTF. The CDR3 bases are TGTGCCAGCAGTTACGTCGGGGAAATGAACTATGGCTACACCTTC.